This T cell receptor beta chain derives from a study of T cells after yellow fever vaccination. As for the study in general: Preparation used SMART-Seq v4 Ultra Low Input for the low-cell-number fractions. Study-wide points: Clonotype sharing between CD4 and CD8 compartments was small. One caveat is that FACS-sorted repertoires could contain abundant clonotypes contaminating from the bulk population. Clones from primary vaccination mostly reappeared after the booster (approximately 96% CD4, approximately 91% CD8).

The table lists this clonotype with many counts. What it binds is not known. Each CDR3 protein is one row after TCRdb ran MiXCR on the 5' RACE reads. The repertoire includes about 220,000 distinct CDR3 sequences, approximately 6.3% of them detected once, and 1% to 1.2% sits in the top ten. V lost 2 bases, J lost 4 bases, and 12 bases lay in between. Germline lookup yields CDR1 SGHTA and CDR2 FQGNSA. This CDR3 is 14 amino acids long. The chain recombines TRBV7-2 with TRBJ2-7; D may match TRBD1 or TRBD2 (5 bases each). The source is a man between 25 and 39 years old who received the YFV17D yellow fever vaccine. This sample comprised CD4+ T cells sorted from PBMCs, obtained on the day of the yellow fever booster vaccination. The CDR3 DNA reads TGTGCCAGCAGCTTATTCCGGGGACCTTACGAGCAGTACTTC. It yields the protein CASSLFRGPYEQYF.